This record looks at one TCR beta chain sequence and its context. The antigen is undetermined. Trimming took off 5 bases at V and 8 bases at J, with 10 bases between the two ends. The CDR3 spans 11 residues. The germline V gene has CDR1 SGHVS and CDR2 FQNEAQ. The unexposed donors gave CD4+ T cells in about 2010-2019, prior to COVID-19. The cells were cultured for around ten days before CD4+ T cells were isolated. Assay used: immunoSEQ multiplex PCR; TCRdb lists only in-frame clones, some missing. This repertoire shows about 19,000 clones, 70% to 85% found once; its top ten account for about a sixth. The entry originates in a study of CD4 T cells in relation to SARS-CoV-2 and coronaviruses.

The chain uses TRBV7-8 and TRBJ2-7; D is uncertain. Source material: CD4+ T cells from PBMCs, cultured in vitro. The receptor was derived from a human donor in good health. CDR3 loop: CASSPSYKQYF. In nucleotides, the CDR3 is TGTGCCAGCAGCCCTTCTTATAAGCAGTACTTC.